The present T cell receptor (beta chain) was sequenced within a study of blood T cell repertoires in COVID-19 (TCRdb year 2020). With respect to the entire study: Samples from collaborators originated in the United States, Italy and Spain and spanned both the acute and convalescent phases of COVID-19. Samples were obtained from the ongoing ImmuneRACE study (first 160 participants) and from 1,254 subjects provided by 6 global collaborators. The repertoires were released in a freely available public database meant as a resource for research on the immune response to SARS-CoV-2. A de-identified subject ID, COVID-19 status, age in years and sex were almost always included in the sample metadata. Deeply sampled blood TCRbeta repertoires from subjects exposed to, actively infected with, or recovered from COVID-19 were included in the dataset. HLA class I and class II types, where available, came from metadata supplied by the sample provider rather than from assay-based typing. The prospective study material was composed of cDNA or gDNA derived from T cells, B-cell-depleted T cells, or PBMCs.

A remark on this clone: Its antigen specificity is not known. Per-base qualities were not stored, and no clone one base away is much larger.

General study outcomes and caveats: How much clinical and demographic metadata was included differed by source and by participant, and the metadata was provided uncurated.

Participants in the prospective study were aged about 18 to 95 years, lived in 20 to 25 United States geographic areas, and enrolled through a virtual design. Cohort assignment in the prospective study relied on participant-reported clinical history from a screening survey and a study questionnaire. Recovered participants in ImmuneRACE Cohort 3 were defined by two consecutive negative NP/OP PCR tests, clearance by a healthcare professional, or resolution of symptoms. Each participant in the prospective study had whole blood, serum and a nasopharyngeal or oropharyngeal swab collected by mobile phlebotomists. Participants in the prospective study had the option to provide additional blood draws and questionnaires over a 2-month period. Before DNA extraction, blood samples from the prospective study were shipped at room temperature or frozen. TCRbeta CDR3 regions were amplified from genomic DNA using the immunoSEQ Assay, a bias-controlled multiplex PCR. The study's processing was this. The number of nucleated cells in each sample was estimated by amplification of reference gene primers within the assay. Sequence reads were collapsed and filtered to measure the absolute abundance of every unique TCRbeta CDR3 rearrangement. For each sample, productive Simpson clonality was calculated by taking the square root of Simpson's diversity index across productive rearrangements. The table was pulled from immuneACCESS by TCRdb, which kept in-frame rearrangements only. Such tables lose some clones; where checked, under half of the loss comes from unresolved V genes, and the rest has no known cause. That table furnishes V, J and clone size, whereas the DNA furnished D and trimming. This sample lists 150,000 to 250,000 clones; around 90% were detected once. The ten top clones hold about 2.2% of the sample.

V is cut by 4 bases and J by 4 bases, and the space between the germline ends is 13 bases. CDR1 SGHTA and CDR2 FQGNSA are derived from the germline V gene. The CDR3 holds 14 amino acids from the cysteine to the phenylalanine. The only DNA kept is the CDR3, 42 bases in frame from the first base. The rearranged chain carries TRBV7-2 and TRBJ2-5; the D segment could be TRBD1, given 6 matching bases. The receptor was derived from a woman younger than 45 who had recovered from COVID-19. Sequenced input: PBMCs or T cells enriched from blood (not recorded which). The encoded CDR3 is CASSWGPDRETQYF. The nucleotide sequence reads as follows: TGTGCCAGCAGCTGGGGGCCGGATAGAGAGACCCAGTACTTC.